Each of the 8 T cell receptor beta chains below was sequenced from the same sample in a study of shared T cell receptors in the human thymus. Data came from immunoSEQ multiplex PCR; TCRdb stores just in-frame clones and leaves some out. The sample records hundreds of thousands of clones, around 87% being singletons. In addition, the sample was reused for a study of human thymus T cells.

Sequencing was done on a sample of thymocytes. The receptors derive from a boy less than two years old with a congenital heart defect.

The rearrangement joins TRBV11-2 to TRBJ2-7; 8 bases align to TRBD1. The CDR3 has 18 residues. CDR1 SGHAT and CDR2 FQNNGV come from the germline V gene. J was trimmed by 3 bases and V by 4 bases; bases with no gene match: 17. The DNA of the CDR3 is TGTGCCAGCAGCTCCCCCGTCCGGGACAGGCCCGGCATCTACGAGCAGTACTTC. Protein sequence: CASSSPVRDRPGIYEQYF.

The chain recombines TRBV5-6 with TRBJ1-1, with 7 bases that match TRBD1. With 4 bases clipped from V and 4 bases from J, the junction kept 7 bases outside the gene matches. The length of the CDR3 is 14 residues. Germline CDR1 is SGHDT and CDR2 is YYEEEE. CDR3 region: CASSGRQGPTEAFF. In DNA, the CDR3 is TGTGCCAGCAGCGGAAGACAGGGTCCCACTGAAGCTTTCTTT.

The V call is TRBV28, the J call TRBJ2-1, with D unclear. Between the trimmed V and J ends, which lost 3 bases and 7 bases, there was a span of 16 bases. The CDR3 extends over 15 amino acids. Per germline, CDR1 MDHEN and CDR2 SYDVKM. The CDR3 sequence is CASSLTRLIENEQFF. The CDR3 DNA follows: TGTGCCAGCAGTTTGACCAGGCTGATAGAGAATGAGCAGTTCTTC.

V gene TRBV27 combines with J gene TRBJ2-7; 8 bases are a match to TRBD1. V lost 5 bases and J lost 4; bases outside the gene matches: 10. This CDR3 is 15 amino acids long. Per the germline V gene, CDR1 is MNHEY and CDR2 is SMNVEV (reference sequence). The CDR3 DNA sequence: TGTGCCAGCAGTCCAACGGACAGGGCGATATACGAGCAGTACTTC. Translated, it gives CASSPTDRAIYEQYF.

The chain's CDR3 is CASASPTGEGWGEAFF. The CDR3 nucleotides are TGTGCTAGTGCCTCCCCGACAGGGGAAGGGTGGGGTGAAGCTTTCTTT. The chain employs TRBV12-5 and TRBJ1-1; the match to TRBD1 covers 8 bases. The ends lost 7 bases at V and 7 bases at J; junction bases unmatched: 17. CDR1 is LGHNT and CDR2 is FRNRAP in the germline V gene. There are 16 residues in the CDR3. Full variable domain (rest looked up from reference TRBV12-5 and TRBJ1-1): DARVTQTPRHKVTEMGQEVTMRCQPILGHNTVFWYRQTMMQGLELLAYFRNRAPLDDSGMPKDRFSAEMPDATLATLKIQPSEPRDSAVYFCASASPTGEGWGEAFFGQGTRLTVV.

This chain links TRBV18 with TRBJ2-7, with TRBD1 as a possible D gene (5 bases). Germline V gene lookup returns CDR1 KGHSH and CDR2 LQKENI. The CDR3 sequence is 15 residues long. Trimming removed 4 bases at V and 1 base at J, with 14 bases between. CDR3 nucleotides: TGTGCCAGCTCACTCCCCCCCAGGGAATCCTACGAGCAGTACTTC. This sequence encodes CASSLPPRESYEQYF.

This chain's CDR3 is CASSNRSNRARNTEAFF. CDR3 DNA: TGTGCCAGCAGCAACCGATCGAACAGGGCACGGAACACTGAAGCTTTCTTT. The chain is built from TRBV7-9 and TRBJ1-1, with D possibly being TRBD1 (6 bases). V was trimmed by 5 bases and J by 1 base, leaving 20 bases between them. The CDR3 sequence is 17 residues long. CDR1 and CDR2 from the germline V gene are SEHNR and FQNEAQ (reference sequence).

The chain joins TRBV19 to TRBJ2-1, with 7 bases that match TRBD1. The CDR3 runs 14 residues. CDR1 and CDR2 (germline): LNHDA, SQIVND (reference sequence). V lost 4 bases and J lost 3; bases outside the gene matches: 3. The CDR3 is CASSTGQHYNEQFF. The DNA for the CDR3 is TGTGCCAGTAGTACGGGACAGCACTACAATGAGCAGTTCTTC.